Below, 5 T cell receptor beta chains from the same sample are listed, as sequenced in a study of T cell changes during pregnancy in multiple sclerosis. Profiled with immunoSEQ multiplex PCR; TCRdb holds only in-frame clones, not every one. The sample lists approximately 46,000 clones, nearly 90% occurring once. The sample here was peripheral blood, taken after pregnancy. These receptors all come from a female donor in good health, enrolled as a control in a pregnancy study.

V usage is TRBV7-8 and J usage is TRBJ1-1; a weak D match, TRBD1 (5 bases). Trimming took 2 bases from V and 4 from J, leaving 17 bases between them. CDR3 length equals 16 residues. CDR1 SGHVS and CDR2 FQNEAQ come from the germline V gene. CDR3 sequence reads: CASSLLSSRATTEAFF. The CDR3 DNA reads TGTGCCAGCAGCTTACTGTCCTCCAGGGCGACCACTGAAGCTTTCTTT.

V and J are TRBV4-3 and TRBJ1-5; tentative D call: TRBD1 (5 bases). CDR1 is LGHNA and CDR2 is YSLEER in the germline V gene. The CDR3 sequence is 14 residues long. The V end was cut by 0 bases, the J end by 4 bases, with 7 bases between. The CDR3 region has the DNA TGCGCCAGCAGCCAAGACAGGGCGAATCAGCCCCAGCATTTT. Protein sequence: CASSQDRANQPQHF.

This clone was recorded once. The rearrangement uses TRBV9 and TRBJ2-1; 16 bases are shared with TRBD2. CDR1 and CDR2 (germline): SGDLS, YYNGEE. J lost 8 bases, V lost 5 bases, and 7 bases had no gene match. This CDR3 contains 16 residues. CDR3 protein: CASSTGTSGGGDEQFF. Written as DNA, the CDR3 is TGTGCCAGCAGTACCGGGACTAGCGGGGGGGGCGATGAGCAGTTCTTC.

This chain links TRBV27 with TRBJ1-4; TRBD1 might be the D (5 bases). The CDR3 spans 13 residues. The V gene lost 4 bases and the J gene lost 5 bases, with 8 bases spanning the gap. Looked up from germline, CDR1 is MNHEY and CDR2 is SMNVEV (reference sequence). The CDR3 loop reads CASSSTVNEKLFF. The DNA for the CDR3 is TGTGCCAGCAGTTCGACAGTAAATGAAAAACTGTTTTTT.

The genes are TRBV4-1 and TRBJ2-7; 8 bases agree with TRBD2. V shed 1 base and J 2 bases; nucleotides not matched to a gene: 10. Germline CDR1 and CDR2: MGHRA and YSYEKL. There are 17 residues in the CDR3. CDR3 DNA sequence: TGCGCCAGCAGCCAAGCAACTTCGGGACTAGGGACCTACGAGCAGTACTTC. Protein product: CASSQATSGLGTYEQYF.